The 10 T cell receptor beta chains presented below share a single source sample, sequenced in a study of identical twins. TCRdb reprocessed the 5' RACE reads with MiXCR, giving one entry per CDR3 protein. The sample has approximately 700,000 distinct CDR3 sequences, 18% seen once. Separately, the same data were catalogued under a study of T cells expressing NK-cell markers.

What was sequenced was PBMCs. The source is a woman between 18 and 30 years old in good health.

DNA of the CDR3: TGTGCCAGCAGCCTCGGACAATCCGGCAAAAACATTCAGTACTTC. Its protein product is CASSLGQSGKNIQYF. This chain connects TRBV9 to TRBJ2-4; tentative D call: TRBD1 (5 bases). The V and J ends lost 4 bases and 3 bases respectively, with 14 bases between them. Germline V CDR1 and CDR2: SGDLS, YYNGEE. The CDR3 consists of 15 residues.

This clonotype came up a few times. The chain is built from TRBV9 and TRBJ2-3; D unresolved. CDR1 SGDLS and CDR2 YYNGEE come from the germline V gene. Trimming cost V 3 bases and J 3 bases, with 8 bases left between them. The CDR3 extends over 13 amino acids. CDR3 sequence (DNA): TGTGCCAGCAGCGCCGGACCAACAGATACGCAGTATTTT. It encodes CASSAGPTDTQYF. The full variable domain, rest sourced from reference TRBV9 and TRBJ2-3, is DSGVTQTPKHLITATGQRVTLRCSPRSGDLSVYWYQQSLDQGLQFLIQYYNGEERAKGNILERFSAQQFPDLHSELNLSSLELGDSALYFCASSAGPTDTQYFGPGTRLTVL.

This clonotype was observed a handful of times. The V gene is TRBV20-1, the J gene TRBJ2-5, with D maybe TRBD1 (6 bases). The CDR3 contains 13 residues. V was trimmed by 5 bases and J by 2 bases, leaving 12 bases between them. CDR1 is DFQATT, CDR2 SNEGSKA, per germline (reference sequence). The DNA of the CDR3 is TGCAGTGCTTGGTCAGGGGCTCAAGAGACCCAGTACTTC. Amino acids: CSAWSGAQETQYF.

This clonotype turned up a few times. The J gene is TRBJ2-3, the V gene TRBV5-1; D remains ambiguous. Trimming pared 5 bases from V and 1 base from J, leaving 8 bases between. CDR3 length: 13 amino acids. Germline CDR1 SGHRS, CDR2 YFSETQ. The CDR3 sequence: CASSTPGTDTQYF. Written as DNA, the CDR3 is TGCGCCAGCAGTACACCGGGCACAGATACGCAGTATTTT.

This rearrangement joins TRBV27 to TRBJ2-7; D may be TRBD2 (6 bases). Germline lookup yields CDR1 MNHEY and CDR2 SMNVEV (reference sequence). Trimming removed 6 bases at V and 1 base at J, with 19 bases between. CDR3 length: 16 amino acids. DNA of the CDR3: TGTGCCAGCAGGGCCGCAAGAGCGGGCGGATCCTACGAGCAGTACTTC. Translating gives CASRAARAGGSYEQYF.

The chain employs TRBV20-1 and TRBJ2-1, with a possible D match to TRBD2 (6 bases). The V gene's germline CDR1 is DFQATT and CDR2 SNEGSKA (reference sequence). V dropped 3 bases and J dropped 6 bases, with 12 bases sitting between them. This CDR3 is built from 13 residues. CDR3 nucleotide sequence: TGCAGTGCTAGCTCGGGAGCCGGCAATGAGCAGTTCTTC. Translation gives CSASSGAGNEQFF.

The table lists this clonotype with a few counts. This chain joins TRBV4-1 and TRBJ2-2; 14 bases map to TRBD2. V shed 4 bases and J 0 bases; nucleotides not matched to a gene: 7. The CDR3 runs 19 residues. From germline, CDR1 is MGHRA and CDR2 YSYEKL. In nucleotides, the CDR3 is TGCGCCAGCAGCCGGAGAGGACTAGCGGGGGGAGCGAACACCGGGGAGCTGTTTTTT. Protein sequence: CASSRRGLAGGANTGELFF.

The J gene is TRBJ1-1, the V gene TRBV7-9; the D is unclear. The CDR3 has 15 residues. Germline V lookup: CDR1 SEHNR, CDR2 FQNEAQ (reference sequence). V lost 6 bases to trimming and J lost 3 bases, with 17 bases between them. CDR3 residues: CASSHNTVQYTEAFF. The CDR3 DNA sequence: TGTGCCAGCAGTCATAACACGGTGCAGTACACTGAAGCTTTCTTT.

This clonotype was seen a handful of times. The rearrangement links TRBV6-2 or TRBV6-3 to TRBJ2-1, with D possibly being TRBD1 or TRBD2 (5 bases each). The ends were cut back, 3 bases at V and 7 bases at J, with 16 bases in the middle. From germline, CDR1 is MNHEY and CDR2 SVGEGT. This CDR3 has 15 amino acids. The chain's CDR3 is CASSYGSRAINEQFF. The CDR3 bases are TGTGCCAGCAGTTATGGGAGCAGGGCGATAAATGAGCAGTTCTTC.

In DNA form, the CDR3 reads TGTGCCACCTCACCCAACACCGGGGACACTGAAGCTTTCTTT. This translates into CATSPNTGDTEAFF. The V and J genes are TRBV24-1 and TRBJ1-1; no definite D call. Trimming left V 9 bases short and J 3 bases short, with 16 bases between. The CDR3 is made up of 14 amino acids. Germline V gene sequence: CDR1 KGHDR, CDR2 SFDVKD.